One sample yielded the 27 T cell receptor beta chains listed below, sequenced in a study of beta chain features in type 1 diabetes. Investigators reverse transcribed all isolated RNA, so they sequenced expressed TCRB transcripts. The protocol was immunoSEQ multiplex PCR, while the TCRdb copy is restricted to in-frame clones and leaves out a portion. The sample contains fewer than 350,000 clones, about 15% of which appear only once. Study conclusions and caveats: People with Type 1 diabetes carried modestly yet significantly shorter TCRB CDR3s in all four CD4+ subsets.

Their specific antigens are unknown. The sample was naive CD4+ T cells from blood. The receptors originated from a man between 18 and 35 years old with type 1 diabetes.

This clone was seen more than once but under ten times. The chain has TRBV27 and TRBJ2-6; D uncertain. CDR1 is MNHEY, CDR2 SMNVEV, per germline (reference sequence). The CDR3 is made up of 16 amino acids. Between the trimmed V and J ends, which lost 3 bases and 0 bases, there was a span of 9 bases. The CDR3 region has the DNA TGTGCCAGCAGTTTTTATTCCCCCTCTGGGGCCAACGTCCTGACTTTC. Translation gives CASSFYSPSGANVLTF.

V is TRBV7-2 and J is TRBJ2-1; 9 bases are shared with TRBD2. This CDR3 is built from 19 residues. Germline V lookup: CDR1 SGHTA, CDR2 FQGNSA. V lost 1 base to trimming and J lost 0 bases; unmatched junction nucleotides: 10. CDR3 region: CASSLVSGSGGLSYNEQFF. The CDR3 bases are TGTGCCAGCAGCTTAGTTTCCGGTAGCGGGGGACTCTCCTACAATGAGCAGTTCTTC.

This chain connects TRBV5-4 to TRBJ2-6, with 7 bases that match TRBD1. Germline V gene data show CDR1 as SGHNT and CDR2 as YYREEE (reference sequence). J gave up 0 bases and V 2 bases, and 8 bases lay outside the gene matches. The CDR3 length is 18 residues. The CDR3 DNA reads TGTGCCAGCAGCTTCCCGAGACAGGGAAGCTCTGGGGCCAACGTCCTGACTTTC. Protein: CASSFPRQGSSGANVLTF.

With regard to this clone: Other DNA sequences within the sample encode an identical CDR3. The chain carries TRBV7-9 and TRBJ2-7; D perhaps matches TRBD2 (6 bases). The V end lost 3 bases, the J end lost 1 base, and 10 bases lay between the germline ends. The germline gives CDR1 SEHNR, CDR2 FQNEAQ (reference sequence). The CDR3 has 14 amino acids. This CDR3 is CASSFGTGSYEQYF. In DNA form, the CDR3 reads TGTGCCAGCAGCTTCGGGACTGGTTCCTACGAGCAGTACTTC.

The chain combines TRBV6-5 with TRBJ1-2, with 7 bases fitting TRBD1. J gave up 1 base and V 0 bases, and 5 bases lay outside the gene matches. CDR1 is MNHEY, CDR2 SVGAGI, per germline. This CDR3 region has 16 residues. As DNA, the CDR3 is TGTGCCAGCAGTTACTCGACAGGGATCCTTAACTATGGCTACACCTTC. Translating gives CASSYSTGILNYGYTF.

This clone was recorded a few times. V gene TRBV29-1 combines with J gene TRBJ1-3, with 8 bases aligning to TRBD1. Germline CDR1 is SQVTM and CDR2 is ANQGSEA. CDR3 length: 13 amino acids. Trimming at V came to 7 bases and at J to 3 bases, leaving 5 bases not matched to a gene. The CDR3: CSGTGRGGNTIYF. CDR3 nucleotides: TGCAGCGGGACAGGGCGTGGTGGAAACACCATATATTTT.

The chain uses TRBV15 and TRBJ2-2; D is uncertain. Germline-derived CDR1 and CDR2 are LNHNV and YYDKDF (reference sequence). The V end was cut by 0 bases, the J end by 0 bases, with 11 bases between. The CDR3 sequence is 17 residues long. The CDR3 here is CATSRDLDTSNTGELFF. The CDR3 coding sequence is TGTGCCACCAGCAGAGATCTCGACACTTCGAACACCGGGGAGCTGTTTTTT.

Of note for this clone: At one boundary the junction diverges from the germline segment, which might be a read error. This sequence joins TRBV7-2 and TRBJ2-3; 9 nucleotides match TRBD2. Germline lookup yields CDR1 SGHTA and CDR2 FQGNSA. This CDR3 contains 15 residues. CDR3 DNA: TGTGCCACCAGCTTAGAGCGGGGGGTTCCAGATACGCAGTATTTT. It codes for CATSLERGVPDTQYF.

The chain recombines TRBV19 with TRBJ2-1; the match to TRBD1 covers 8 bases. The germline V gene has CDR1 LNHDA and CDR2 SQIVND (reference sequence). The ends lost 5 bases at V and 4 bases at J; junction bases unmatched: 7. The CDR3 runs 15 residues. The CDR3 sequence: CASSRNGQGYNEQFF. In DNA, the CDR3 is TGTGCCAGTAGTCGAAACGGACAGGGATACAATGAGCAGTTCTTC.

This chain connects TRBV11-3 to TRBJ2-3, with D possibly being TRBD2 (5 bases). Germline V CDR1 and CDR2: SGHNT, YENEEA. V lost 5 bases and J 6 bases, leaving 18 bases between the germline ends. The CDR3 is 15 amino acids. In DNA form, the CDR3 reads TGTGCCAGCAGCGTCGGGAAGTTCCGAGGGGATACGCAGTATTTT. Translating gives CASSVGKFRGDTQYF.

V is TRBV5-4 and J is TRBJ2-7; 8 bases agree with TRBD1. This CDR3 comprises 15 residues. Germline trimming cut 2 bases from V and 2 bases from J; bases unmatched to any gene: 6. In germline, CDR1 is SGHNT, CDR2 YYREEE (reference sequence). CDR3 region: CASSLGTGLAYEQYF. CDR3 DNA: TGTGCCAGCAGCTTAGGGACAGGCTTGGCCTACGAGCAGTACTTC.

This clone showed up just a few times. The J gene is TRBJ2-5, the V gene TRBV7-2; 7 bases are a match to TRBD2. Germline lookup yields CDR1 SGHTA and CDR2 FQGNSA. Trimming removed 4 bases from V and 4 bases from J; junction bases left unmatched: 9. This CDR3 has 15 amino acids. The CDR3 here is CASSWGPASGETQYF. CDR3 nucleotide sequence: TGTGCCAGCAGCTGGGGTCCCGCTAGCGGAGAGACCCAGTACTTC.

This chain connects TRBV9 to TRBJ1-1; D not certain. The CDR3 has 13 residues. Trimming took 1 base from V and 1 from J, leaving 5 bases between them. Germline V CDR1 and CDR2: SGDLS, YYNGEE. CDR3 bases: TGTGCCAGCAGCGTACGAGCGAACACTGAAGCTTTCTTT. It specifies CASSVRANTEAFF.

V usage is TRBV5-1 and J usage is TRBJ2-5, with D unresolved. The CDR3 covers 13 residues. Trimming pared 1 base from V and 1 base from J, leaving 5 bases between. Germline assignment: CDR1 SGHRS and CDR2 YFSETQ. CDR3 amino acids: CASSLIVQETQYF. The CDR3 region has the DNA TGCGCCAGCAGCTTGATCGTCCAAGAGACCCAGTACTTC.

This clone turned up a few times. The chain joins TRBV6-4 to TRBJ1-1; 7 bases map to TRBD1. The CDR3 is 14 residues long. Germline CDR1 is MRHNA and CDR2 is SNTAGT. The V and J ends lost 6 bases and 5 bases, in that order; junction bases with no gene match: 9. CDR3 DNA: TGTGCCAGCAGGCCTGACAGGGTTGGGACTGAAGCTTTCTTT. Translation: CASRPDRVGTEAFF.

This clone was seen just once. The V and J genes are TRBV30 and TRBJ1-6, with D possibly matching TRBD1 (6 bases). The CDR3 has 15 amino acids. V gave up 5 bases and J gave up 4 bases, with 15 bases separating them. The V gene's germline CDR1 is GTSNPN and CDR2 SVGIG (reference sequence). CDR3 protein: CAWARGGPYNSPLHF. The CDR3 DNA reads as TGTGCCTGGGCCAGAGGGGGACCTTATAATTCACCCCTCCACTTT.

V is TRBV15 and J is TRBJ1-2, with D perhaps matching TRBD1 (6 bases). CDR1 and CDR2 from the germline V gene are LNHNV and YYDKDF (reference sequence). This CDR3 comprises 14 residues. V was shortened by 2 bases and J by 7 bases, with 14 bases between the two germline ends. This CDR3 reads CATSRSFRDIGYTF. In DNA form, the CDR3 reads TGTGCCACCAGCAGATCCTTCCGGGACATTGGCTACACCTTC.

This clone was counted only a few times. The rearrangement uses TRBV4-3 and TRBJ2-7; 9 nucleotides match TRBD1. This CDR3 comprises 17 residues. The germline gives CDR1 LGHNA, CDR2 YSLEER. The V segment lost 0 bases and the J segment 2 bases; nucleotides outside the gene matches: 8. The chain's CDR3 is CASSQDLIGTGPYEQYF. In DNA form, the CDR3 reads TGCGCCAGCAGCCAAGATCTCATTGGGACAGGGCCCTACGAGCAGTACTTC.

This clone was counted only a few times. The DNA for the CDR3 is TGTGCCAGCAGTTTATCGATCAGGGGCAATCAGCCCCAGCATTTT. Its protein product is CASSLSIRGNQPQHF. The chain recombines TRBV27 with TRBJ1-5; tentative D call: TRBD1 (5 bases). Germline V lookup: CDR1 MNHEY, CDR2 SMNVEV (reference sequence). The CDR3 totals 15 residues. The V end was cut by 0 bases, the J end by 2 bases, with 8 bases between.

Details on this clone: An end of the junction does not agree with germline; a read error may underlie this. The chain carries TRBV29-1 and TRBJ2-7; 7 bases are a match to TRBD1. Germline V gene sequence: CDR1 SQVTM, CDR2 ANQGSEA. The CDR3 loop spans 9 amino acids. For the CDR3, the DNA is TGCAGCCTGACAGGGCCCGGGGACTTC. This gives the protein CSLTGPGDF.

The chain is built from TRBV10-2 and TRBJ1-1, with 9 nucleotides matching TRBD1. CDR1 WSHSY and CDR2 SAAADI come from the germline V gene. J gave up 4 bases and V 8 bases, and 5 bases lay outside the gene matches. The CDR3 totals 13 residues. CDR3 in amino acids: CASSPDRGTEAFF. Here the CDR3 DNA reads TGCGCCAGCTCTCCGGACAGGGGCACTGAAGCTTTCTTT.

The gene calls are TRBV5-1 and TRBJ2-1; the match to TRBD1 covers 9 bases. CDR3 length: 21 amino acids. CDR1 and CDR2 from the germline V gene are SGHRS and YFSETQ. V was clipped by 1 base and J by 2 bases; unmatched bases: 19. The CDR3 is CASSLRSYDRGTRGAYNEQFF. The DNA for the CDR3 is TGCGCCAGCAGCTTGCGGTCCTATGACAGGGGGACGAGAGGAGCCTACAATGAGCAGTTCTTC.

The chain combines TRBV11-2 with TRBJ2-1; 7 positions match TRBD1. The junction had 11 bases not matched to a gene; V was cut back by 6 bases and J by 6 bases. Germline V gives CDR1 SGHAT, CDR2 FQNNGV. The CDR3 runs to 15 residues. In DNA, the CDR3 is TGTGCCAGCAGTTTCCGCAGACAGGGAGCCAATGAGCAGTTCTTC. This translates into CASSFRRQGANEQFF.

This chain links TRBV19 with TRBJ2-1; TRBD2 agrees at 7 bases. The CDR3 loop spans 14 amino acids. Germline lookup yields CDR1 LNHDA and CDR2 SQIVND (reference sequence). The junction had 3 bases not matched to a gene; V was cut back by 3 bases and J by 4 bases. The CDR3 region has the DNA TGTGCCAGTAGTATGGTGGGAGGGTACAATGAGCAGTTCTTC. This gives the protein CASSMVGGYNEQFF. Full variable domain (missing parts from reference TRBV19 and TRBJ2-1): DGGITQSPKYLFRKEGQNVTLSCEQNLNHDAMYWYRQDPGQGLRLIYYSQIVNDFQKGDIAEGYSVSREKKESFPLTVTSAQKNPTAFYLCASSMVGGYNEQFFGPGTRLTVL.

This clone was counted only a few times. The DNA of the CDR3 is TGTGCCAGCGGGACAGGGGGACAAAGGGAGCAGTACTTC. Amino acids: CASGTGGQREQYF. The V call is TRBV27, the J call TRBJ2-7; the match to TRBD1 covers 11 bases. This CDR3 contains 13 residues. Losses at the gene ends were 8 bases for V and 7 bases for J; bases not matched to a gene: 7. Germline CDR1 is MNHEY and CDR2 is SMNVEV (reference sequence).

This rearrangement joins TRBV15 to TRBJ2-1, with 8 bases aligning to TRBD1. Germline V lookup: CDR1 LNHNV, CDR2 YYDKDF (reference sequence). The J segment lost 4 bases and the V segment lost 3 bases, leaving 5 bases of the junction unmatched. The CDR3 is 15 amino acids. This CDR3 is CATSRIQGGYNEQFF. The CDR3 bases are TGTGCCACCAGCAGGATACAGGGGGGTTACAATGAGCAGTTCTTC. Combining the CDR3 with reference TRBV15 and TRBJ2-1 gives the whole variable domain DAMVIQNPRYQVTQFGKPVTLSCSQTLNHNVMYWYQQKSSQAPKLLFHYYDKDFNNEADTPDNFQSRRPNTSFCFLDIRSPGLGDTAMYLCATSRIQGGYNEQFFGPGTRLTVL.

This clone was found a few times. This chain joins TRBV28 and TRBJ1-4; no definite D call. Germline CDR1 reads MDHEN; CDR2 reads SYDVKM. The CDR3 covers 12 residues. Deletions cut 5 bases from V and 12 bases from J, with 13 bases between. The CDR3 region is CASSPRRWELFF. For the CDR3, the DNA is TGTGCCAGCAGTCCTAGAAGGTGGGAACTGTTTTTT.